This section outlines one TCR beta chain sequence together with its context. Germline trimming cut 3 bases from V and 3 bases from J; bases unmatched to any gene: 2. The germline CDR1 and CDR2 sequences are GTSNPN and SVGIG (reference sequence). The CDR3 is 13 residues long. Method: immunoSEQ multiplex PCR; TCRdb's copy keeps in-frame clones and lacks some. The sample has about 100,000 clones, approximately 94% seen once. This record comes from a study of OX40 agonist ivuxolimab in advanced cancers. Study overall: The study enrolled dose-escalation patients with hepatocellular carcinoma, melanoma, renal cell or head and neck cancer. Three dose-escalation patients had partial responses: one with hepatocellular carcinoma and two with cutaneous melanoma.

This TCR was sampled from an adult with an advanced solid tumor such as melanoma, head and neck, liver or kidney cancer. This chain uses TRBV30 with TRBJ2-1; 7 nucleotides match TRBD1. Source: CD4+ or CD8+ T cells sorted from blood, taken in a trial of the OX40 agonist ivuxolimab. The CDR3 loop is CAWSTGVYNEQFF. Written as DNA, the CDR3 is TGTGCCTGGAGCACAGGGGTCTACAATGAGCAGTTCTTC.